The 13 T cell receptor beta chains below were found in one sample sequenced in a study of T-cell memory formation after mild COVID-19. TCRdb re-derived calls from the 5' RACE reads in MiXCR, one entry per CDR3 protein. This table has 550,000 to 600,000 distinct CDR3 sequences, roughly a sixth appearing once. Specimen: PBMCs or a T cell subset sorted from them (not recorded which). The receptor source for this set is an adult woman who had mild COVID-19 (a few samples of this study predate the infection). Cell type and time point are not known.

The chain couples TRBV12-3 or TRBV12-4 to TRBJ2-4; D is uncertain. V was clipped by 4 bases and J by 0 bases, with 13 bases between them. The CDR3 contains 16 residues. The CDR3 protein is CASSYGVPLAKNIQYF. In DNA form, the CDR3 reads TGTGCCAGCAGTTACGGTGTGCCCTTAGCCAAAAACATTCAGTACTTC.

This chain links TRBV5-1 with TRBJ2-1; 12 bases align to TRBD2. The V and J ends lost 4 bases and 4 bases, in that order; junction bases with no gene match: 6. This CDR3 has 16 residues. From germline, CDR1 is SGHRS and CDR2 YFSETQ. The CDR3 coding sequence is TGCGCCAGCAGCAGAGGGACTAGCGGGTTATACAATGAGCAGTTCTTC. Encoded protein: CASSRGTSGLYNEQFF.

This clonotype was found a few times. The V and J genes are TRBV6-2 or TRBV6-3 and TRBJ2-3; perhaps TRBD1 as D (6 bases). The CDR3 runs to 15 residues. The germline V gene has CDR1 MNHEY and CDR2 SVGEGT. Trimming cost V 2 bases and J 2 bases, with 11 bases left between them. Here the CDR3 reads CASSYVDRDTDTQYF. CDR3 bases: TGTGCCAGCAGTTACGTGGACAGAGACACAGATACGCAGTATTTT.

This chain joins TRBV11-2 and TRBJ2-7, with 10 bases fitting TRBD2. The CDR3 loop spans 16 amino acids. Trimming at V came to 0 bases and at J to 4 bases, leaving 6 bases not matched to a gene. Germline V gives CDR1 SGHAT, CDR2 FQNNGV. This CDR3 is CASSLDASGSGYEQYF. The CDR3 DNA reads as TGTGCCAGCAGCTTAGATGCTAGCGGGAGTGGGTACGAGCAGTACTTC.

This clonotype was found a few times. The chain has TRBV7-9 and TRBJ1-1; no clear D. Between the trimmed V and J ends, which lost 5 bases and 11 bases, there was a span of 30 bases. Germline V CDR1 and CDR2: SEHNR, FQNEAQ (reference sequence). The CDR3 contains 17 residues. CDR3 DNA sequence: TGTGCCAGCAGCCCCAGCGTTGGAGTCCGCAGCCATTTTCGGGCTTTCTTT. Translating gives CASSPSVGVRSHFRAFF.

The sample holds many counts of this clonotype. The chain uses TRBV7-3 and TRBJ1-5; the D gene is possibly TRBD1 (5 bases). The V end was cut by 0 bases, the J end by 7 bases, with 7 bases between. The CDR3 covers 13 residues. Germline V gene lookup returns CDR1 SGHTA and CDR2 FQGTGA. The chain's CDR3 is CASSLTGGQPQHF. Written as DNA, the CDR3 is TGTGCCAGCAGCTTAACGGGGGGACAGCCCCAGCATTTT.

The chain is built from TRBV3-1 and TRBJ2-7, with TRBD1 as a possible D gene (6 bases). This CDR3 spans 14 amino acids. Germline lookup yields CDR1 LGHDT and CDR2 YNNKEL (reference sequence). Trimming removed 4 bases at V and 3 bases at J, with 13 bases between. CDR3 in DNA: TGTGCCAGCAGCCGGGGGCCTAGGTTCTACGAGCAGTACTTC. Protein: CASSRGPRFYEQYF.

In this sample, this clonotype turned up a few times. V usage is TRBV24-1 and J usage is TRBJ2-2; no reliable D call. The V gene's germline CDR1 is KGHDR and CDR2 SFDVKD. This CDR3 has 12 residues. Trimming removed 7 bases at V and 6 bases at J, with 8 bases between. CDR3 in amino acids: CATRQFPGELFF. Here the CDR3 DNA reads TGTGCCACCAGACAGTTTCCCGGGGAGCTGTTTTTT.

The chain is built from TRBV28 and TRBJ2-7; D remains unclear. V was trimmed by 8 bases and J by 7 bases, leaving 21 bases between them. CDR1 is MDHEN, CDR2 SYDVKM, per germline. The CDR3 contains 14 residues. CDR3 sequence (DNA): TGTGCCAGCGCTACCCCCCAGGTGGTACGAGAGCAGTACTTC. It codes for CASATPQVVREQYF. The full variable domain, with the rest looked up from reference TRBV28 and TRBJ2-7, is DVKVTQSSRYLVKRTGEKVFLECVQDMDHENMFWYRQDPGLGLRLIYFSYDVKMKEKGDIPEGYSVSREKKERFSLILESASTNQTSMYLCASATPQVVREQYFGPGTRLTVT.

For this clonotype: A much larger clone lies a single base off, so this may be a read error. CDR3 sequence reads: CASSLGGRSVYEQYF. The CDR3, as DNA: TGTGCCAGCAGCCTCGGCGGGAGAAGCGTATACGAGCAGTACTTC. The chain is built from TRBV7-2 and TRBJ2-7, with TRBD2 identical over 7 bases. Germline-derived CDR1 and CDR2 are SGHTA and FQGNSA. J gave up 4 bases and V 5 bases, and 11 bases lay outside the gene matches. The CDR3 sequence is 15 residues long.

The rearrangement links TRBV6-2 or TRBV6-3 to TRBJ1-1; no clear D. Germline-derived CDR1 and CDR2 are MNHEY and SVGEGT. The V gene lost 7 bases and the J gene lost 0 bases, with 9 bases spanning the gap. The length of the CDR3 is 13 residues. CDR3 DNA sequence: TGTGCCAGCAAGACGGATGTGAACACTGAAGCTTTCTTT. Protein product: CASKTDVNTEAFF.

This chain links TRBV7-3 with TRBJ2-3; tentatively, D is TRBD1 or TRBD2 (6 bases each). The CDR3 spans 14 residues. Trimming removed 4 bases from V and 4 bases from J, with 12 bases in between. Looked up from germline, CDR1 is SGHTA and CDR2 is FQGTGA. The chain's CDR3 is CASSSGGSADTQYF. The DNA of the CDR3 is TGTGCCAGCAGCTCCGGGGGCTCGGCAGATACGCAGTATTTT.

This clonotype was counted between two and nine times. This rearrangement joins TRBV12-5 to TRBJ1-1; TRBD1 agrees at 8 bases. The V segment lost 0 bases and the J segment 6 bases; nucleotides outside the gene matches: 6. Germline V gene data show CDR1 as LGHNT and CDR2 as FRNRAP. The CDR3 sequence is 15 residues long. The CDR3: CASGLVQGGLAEAFF. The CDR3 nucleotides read TGTGCTAGTGGTTTGGTACAGGGGGGTTTGGCTGAAGCTTTCTTT.